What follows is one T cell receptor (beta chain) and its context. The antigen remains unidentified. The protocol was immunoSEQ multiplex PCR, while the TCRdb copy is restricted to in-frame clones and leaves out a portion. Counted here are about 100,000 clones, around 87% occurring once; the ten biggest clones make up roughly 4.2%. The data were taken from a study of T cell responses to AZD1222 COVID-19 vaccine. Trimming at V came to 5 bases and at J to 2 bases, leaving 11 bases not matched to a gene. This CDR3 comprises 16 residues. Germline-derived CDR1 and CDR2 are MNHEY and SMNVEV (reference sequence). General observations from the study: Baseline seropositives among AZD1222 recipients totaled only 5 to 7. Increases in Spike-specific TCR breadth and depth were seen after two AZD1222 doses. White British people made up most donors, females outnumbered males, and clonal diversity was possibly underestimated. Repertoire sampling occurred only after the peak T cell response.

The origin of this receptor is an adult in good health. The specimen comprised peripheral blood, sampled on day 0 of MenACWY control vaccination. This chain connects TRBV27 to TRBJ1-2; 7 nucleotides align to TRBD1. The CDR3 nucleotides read TGTGCCAGCAGTCCCCTCCCCCTGGACAGGAACTATGGCTACACCTTC. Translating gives CASSPLPLDRNYGYTF.